This T cell receptor beta chain was profiled in a study of cytomegalovirus exposure and HLA in healthy donors. Study-wide results and limits: The authors listed approximately 160 TCR beta chains as cytomegalovirus-associated. Three CMV-associated chains were confirmed in vitro to be specific for CMV antigens. While the bulk of TCR sequences proved rare, some public TCRs turned up in many donors.

The CDR3 totals 14 residues. V was pared by 3 bases and J by 4 bases, with 5 bases of the junction left unmatched. Per the germline V gene, CDR1 is SGHDT and CDR2 is YYEEEE. The donors formed part of the roughly 120-subject validation cohort, distinct from the approximately 670-subject first cohort. Concerning this clone: The antigen is unknown.

Libraries were prepared by immunoSEQ multiplex PCR; TCRdb keeps only in-frame clonotypes and omits some of them. Here the sample spans around 140,000 clones, 87% being singletons. Input material: PBMCs. V gene TRBV5-6 combines with J gene TRBJ1-2; 8 nucleotides align to TRBD1. This TCR was recovered from a young man in good health and CMV-seropositive. The CDR3 sequence: CASSSWDRTYGYTF. The CDR3, as DNA: TGTGCCAGCAGCTCTTGGGACAGGACCTATGGCTACACCTTC.